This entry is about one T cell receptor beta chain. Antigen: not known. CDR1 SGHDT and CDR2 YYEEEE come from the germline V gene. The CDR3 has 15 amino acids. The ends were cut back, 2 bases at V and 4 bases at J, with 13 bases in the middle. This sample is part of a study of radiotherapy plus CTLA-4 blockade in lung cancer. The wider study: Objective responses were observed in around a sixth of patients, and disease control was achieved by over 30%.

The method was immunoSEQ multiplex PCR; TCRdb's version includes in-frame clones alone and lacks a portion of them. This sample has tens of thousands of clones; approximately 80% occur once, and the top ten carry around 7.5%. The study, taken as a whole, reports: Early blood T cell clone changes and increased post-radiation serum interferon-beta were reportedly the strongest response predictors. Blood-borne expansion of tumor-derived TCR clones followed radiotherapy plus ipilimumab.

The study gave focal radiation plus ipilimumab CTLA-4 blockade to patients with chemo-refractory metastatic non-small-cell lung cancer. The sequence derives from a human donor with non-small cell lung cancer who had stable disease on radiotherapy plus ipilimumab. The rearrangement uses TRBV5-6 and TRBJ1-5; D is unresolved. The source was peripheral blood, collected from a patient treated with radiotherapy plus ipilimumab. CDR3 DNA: TGTGCCAGCAGCTTCCGCACAAGGACGAATCAGCCCCAGCATTTT. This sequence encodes CASSFRTRTNQPQHF. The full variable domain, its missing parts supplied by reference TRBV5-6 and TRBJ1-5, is DAGVTQSPTHLIKTRGQQVTLRCSPKSGHDTVSWYQQALGQGPQFIFQYYEEEERQRGNFPDRFSGHQFPNYSSELNVNALLLGDSALYLCASSFRTRTNQPQHFGDGTRLSIL.